These 31 T cell receptor beta chains share one sample of origin, sequenced in a study of T cells after yellow fever vaccination (dated by TCRdb to about 2019). Explained via the paper, the treatment or condition label denotes: live attenuated yellow fever vaccine strain. Receptor libraries were prepared by 5' RACE. Instrument used: Illumina HiSeq 2500. The public sequencing data were trimmed at Q25 with fastp and processed into clonotypes with MiXCR by TCRdb, which kept only in-frame beta chains. Rows with a matching CDR3 protein are joined into one entry that keeps the most common DNA and genes. Within this sample are 450,000 to 550,000 distinct CDR3 sequences, with roughly a fifth of them counted one time only. The ten largest clonotypes hold approximately 15% of the sample. Sequencing was performed on PBMCs, taken 21 days after the first yellow fever vaccination. These receptors were obtained from a man in his late teens or twenties who received the YFV17D yellow fever vaccine.

This clonotype has only a few counts. V and J are TRBV7-9 and TRBJ1-1, with TRBD1 matching 12 bases. In germline, CDR1 is SEHNR, CDR2 FQNEAQ (reference sequence). The ends lost 5 bases at V and 4 bases at J; junction bases unmatched: 8. CDR3 length equals 16 residues. DNA of the CDR3: TGTGCCAGCAGCCCGGCGGGACAGGGGGCGGCCACTGAAGCTTTCTTT. It translates to CASSPAGQGAATEAFF.

The V gene is TRBV4-2, the J gene TRBJ2-5; 11 nucleotides match TRBD2. This CDR3 has 19 amino acids. The trim removed 1 base at V and 2 bases at J, leaving 12 bases unmatched. CDR1 and CDR2 (germline): LGHNA, YNFKEQ. The CDR3 here is CASSQVASGGWGGQETQYF. CDR3 bases: TGTGCCAGCAGCCAAGTGGCTAGCGGGGGGTGGGGGGGTCAAGAGACCCAGTACTTC.

This clonotype occurred a few times. The chain uses TRBV16 and TRBJ1-1; possible D gene TRBD1, 5 bases. CDR1 is KGHSY, CDR2 FQNENV, per germline. V dropped 8 bases and J dropped 1 base, with 11 bases sitting between them. The CDR3 length is 13 residues. The CDR3 DNA reads TGTGCCAGCGGGGCCGACAGGAACACTGAAGCTTTCTTT. It specifies CASGADRNTEAFF.

A few counts support this clonotype. V is TRBV12-3 or TRBV12-4 and J is TRBJ1-5; possibly TRBD1 for D (6 bases). V was shortened by 7 bases and J by 3 bases, with 13 bases between the two germline ends. This CDR3 is 14 amino acids long. The CDR3, as DNA: TGTGCCAGCAATCTACAGGGTTTCAATCAGCCCCAGCATTTT. Encoded protein: CASNLQGFNQPQHF.

This clonotype has more than one count but fewer than ten. The V call is TRBV7-9, the J call TRBJ2-1, with D tentatively TRBD1 (6 bases). CDR3 size: 14 residues. The V and J ends lost 6 bases and 2 bases respectively, with 11 bases between them. Germline lookup yields CDR1 SEHNR and CDR2 FQNEAQ (reference sequence). In nucleotides, the CDR3 is TGTGCCAGCAGAGGACAGAACCCCTACAATGAGCAGTTCTTC. Translation: CASRGQNPYNEQFF. Combining the CDR3 with reference TRBV7-9 and TRBJ2-1 gives the whole variable domain DTGVSQNPRHKITKRGQNVTFRCDPISEHNRLYWYRQTLGQGPEFLTYFQNEAQLEKSRLLSDRFSAERPKGSFSTLEIQRTEQGDSAMYLCASRGQNPYNEQFFGPGTRLTVL.

This clonotype was seen more than once but under ten times. The chain uses TRBV14 and TRBJ2-7; D gene unclear. This CDR3 region has 14 residues. Trimming removed 1 base from V and 5 bases from J, with 12 bases in between. Looked up from germline, CDR1 is SGHDN and CDR2 is FVKESK. This chain's CDR3 is CASSQGVGVHEQYF. DNA of the CDR3: TGTGCCAGCAGCCAAGGGGTTGGGGTCCACGAGCAGTACTTC. The full variable domain, completed using reference TRBV14 and TRBJ2-7, is EAGVTQFPSHSVIEKGQTVTLRCDPISGHDNLYWYRRVMGKEIKFLLHFVKESKQDESGMPNNRFLAERTGGTYSTLKVQPAELEDSGVYFCASSQGVGVHEQYFGPGTRLTVT.

This clonotype was seen ten or more times. The chain couples TRBV5-5 to TRBJ1-5; D is perhaps TRBD1 (5 bases). This CDR3 comprises 12 residues. In germline, CDR1 is SGHKS, CDR2 YYEKEE (reference sequence). V dropped 4 bases and J dropped 6 bases, with 8 bases sitting between them. CDR3 region: CASSLQGQPQHF. As DNA, the CDR3 is TGTGCCAGCAGCCTTCAGGGTCAGCCCCAGCATTTT.

The J gene is TRBJ2-5, the V gene TRBV5-1; D remains ambiguous. CDR3 size: 14 residues. Between the trimmed V and J ends, which lost 2 bases and 1 base, there was a span of 9 bases. Germline CDR1 and CDR2: SGHRS and YFSETQ. The CDR3 reads CASSFGRFQETQYF. The DNA of the CDR3 is TGCGCCAGCAGCTTCGGGCGCTTCCAAGAGACCCAGTACTTC.

This clonotype was seen a handful of times. The chain carries TRBV6-5 and TRBJ1-6; maybe TRBD1 (6 bases). Germline-derived CDR1 and CDR2 are MNHEY and SVGAGI. Trimming left V 1 base short and J 7 bases short, with 11 bases between. The CDR3 length is 15 residues. Here the CDR3 reads CASSYWTVRNSPLHF. The CDR3 bases are TGTGCCAGCAGTTACTGGACAGTACGAAATTCACCCCTCCACTTT.

The V call is TRBV7-8, the J call TRBJ2-5; D unclear. V was cut by 1 base and J by 4 bases, with 13 bases left in between. CDR1 is SGHVS and CDR2 is FQNEAQ in the germline V gene. This CDR3 has 15 amino acids. The CDR3, as DNA: TGTGCCAGCAGCTTAGGACTGAGTAATCTAGAGACCCAGTACTTC. Protein product: CASSLGLSNLETQYF.

The V call is TRBV27, the J call TRBJ1-5, with 7 nucleotides matching TRBD1. This CDR3 is 17 amino acids long. With V trimmed by 4 bases and J by 4 bases, 13 bases remained unmatched. CDR1 and CDR2 (germline): MNHEY, SMNVEV (reference sequence). CDR3 loop: CASSSETGRLANQPQHF. CDR3 sequence (DNA): TGTGCCAGCAGTTCCGAGACAGGGCGTCTCGCAAATCAGCCCCAGCATTTT.

This clonotype showed up just a few times. The chain carries TRBV20-1 and TRBJ2-2, with D perhaps given as TRBD1 or TRBD2 (5 bases each). The V and J ends lost 1 base and 7 bases respectively, with 16 bases between them. CDR3 length: 15 amino acids. The germline CDR1 and CDR2 sequences are DFQATT and SNEGSKA (reference sequence). The chain's CDR3 is CSARGLGREIGELFF. The CDR3 DNA is TGCAGTGCTAGAGGGCTGGGCAGGGAGATCGGGGAGCTGTTTTTT.

This clonotype was observed a handful of times. This sequence joins TRBV18 and TRBJ1-2, with D perhaps matching TRBD1 (5 bases). The CDR3 runs 15 residues. CDR1 is KGHSH, CDR2 LQKENI, per germline. V dropped 4 bases and J dropped 6 bases, with 18 bases sitting between them. CDR3 region: CASSRPPVGVNGYTF. CDR3 DNA sequence: TGTGCCAGCTCACGACCCCCGGTGGGGGTTAATGGCTACACCTTC.

This sequence joins TRBV19 and TRBJ2-6; TRBD1 matches at 7 bases. Germline V lookup: CDR1 LNHDA, CDR2 SQIVND (reference sequence). The junction had 2 bases not matched to a gene; V was cut back by 5 bases and J by 4 bases. CDR3 length equals 14 residues. The CDR3 DNA is TGTGCCAGTAGTGAGGGGGCCGGGGCCAACGTCCTGACTTTC. Translating it yields CASSEGAGANVLTF.

A few counts support this clonotype. This chain links TRBV28 with TRBJ2-7, with D perhaps TRBD2 (5 bases). CDR3 length equals 14 residues. The germline V gene has CDR1 MDHEN and CDR2 SYDVKM. Deletions cut 2 bases from V and 6 bases from J, with 14 bases between. The CDR3 DNA reads as TGTGCCAGCAGTTTAAGCCCCCGAGGGCGCGAGCAGTACGTC. Protein: CASSLSPRGREQYV.

This sequence joins TRBV5-4 and TRBJ2-7; D could derive from TRBD1 or TRBD2 (6 bases each). This CDR3 contains 14 residues. Trimming took 4 bases from V and 3 from J, leaving 14 bases between them. Germline CDR1 reads SGHNT; CDR2 reads YYREEE (reference sequence). CDR3 in DNA: TGTGCCAGCAGCCCCTGGGGGGCCGACTACGAGCAGTACGTC. The encoded protein is CASSPWGADYEQYV.

This clonotype was counted only a few times. The chain links TRBV11-2 to TRBJ2-7; TRBD2 agrees at 9 bases. The CDR3 sequence is 14 residues long. Germline V gene data show CDR1 as SGHAT and CDR2 as FQNNGV. V gave up 4 bases and J gave up 7 bases; unmatched junction bases: 8. The CDR3 nucleotides are TGTGCCAGCAGCTCCTTAGCGGGGGTCGGGGAGCAGTACTTC. Protein: CASSSLAGVGEQYF.

The chain recombines TRBV6-5 with TRBJ2-3; TRBD2 matches 11 bases. CDR1 is MNHEY and CDR2 is SVGAGI in the germline V gene. V lost 2 bases and J lost 3; bases outside the gene matches: 13. This CDR3 has 19 residues. CDR3 in DNA: TGTGCCAGCAGTTACCTTGCCCTAGCGGGGGGCTGGGGAACAGATACGCAGTATTTT. Protein: CASSYLALAGGWGTDTQYF.

This clonotype came up many times. V usage is TRBV7-3 and J usage is TRBJ1-5; tentatively, D is TRBD1 (5 bases). CDR1 is SGHTA and CDR2 is FQGTGA in the germline V gene. The CDR3 consists of 13 residues. Trimming took off 1 base at V and 6 bases at J, with 7 bases between the two ends. The CDR3 region is CASSLRRGQPQHF. As DNA, the CDR3 is TGTGCCAGCAGCTTAAGGAGGGGTCAGCCCCAGCATTTT.

The genes are TRBV18 and TRBJ1-2; 7 nucleotides align to TRBD1. Trimming at V came to 3 bases and at J to 3 bases, leaving 4 bases not matched to a gene. The CDR3 is 14 residues long. Looked up from germline, CDR1 is KGHSH and CDR2 is LQKENI. The CDR3 is CASSPFDRDYGYTF. Written as DNA, the CDR3 is TGTGCCAGCTCACCTTTCGACAGGGACTATGGCTACACCTTC.

This clonotype was observed a handful of times. The CDR3 loop reads CASSFLGTEETQYF. As DNA, the CDR3 is TGCGCCAGCAGCTTTCTGGGGACAGAAGAGACCCAGTACTTC. The gene calls are TRBV5-1 and TRBJ2-5; 7 bases align to TRBD1. This CDR3 contains 14 residues. Germline V gene sequence: CDR1 SGHRS, CDR2 YFSETQ. Unmatched junction bases numbered 4, after V lost 2 bases and J lost 3 bases. Based on the CDR3 plus reference TRBV5-1 and TRBJ2-5, the full variable domain is KAGVTQTPRYLIKTRGQQVTLSCSPISGHRSVSWYQQTPGQGLQFLFEYFSETQRNKGNFPGRFSGRQFSNSRSEMNVSTLELGDSALYLCASSFLGTEETQYFGPGTRLLVL.

The chain combines TRBV20-1 with TRBJ1-1; no reliable D call. CDR3 length: 13 residues. CDR1 DFQATT and CDR2 SNEGSKA come from the germline V gene (reference sequence). Trimming took off 2 bases at V and 11 bases at J, with 18 bases between the two ends. As DNA, the CDR3 is TGCAGTGCTAGATTGAGATCCTTCGCCACCGCTTTCTTT. This codes for CSARLRSFATAFF.

This clonotype was detected ten times or more. The rearrangement links TRBV7-2 to TRBJ2-3, with D tentatively TRBD1 (6 bases). The length of the CDR3 is 16 residues. Deletions cut 1 base from V and 0 bases from J, with 11 bases between. The germline gives CDR1 SGHTA, CDR2 FQGNSA. CDR3: CASSLGDRLSTDTQYF. The CDR3 region has the DNA TGTGCCAGCAGCTTAGGAGACAGGCTTAGCACAGATACGCAGTATTTT.

At least ten counts were recorded for this clonotype. V usage is TRBV6-5 and J usage is TRBJ2-7; the D gene is possibly TRBD1 (5 bases). Germline CDR1 is MNHEY and CDR2 is SVGAGI. CDR3 length equals 15 residues. Trimming cost V 2 bases and J 6 bases, with 17 bases left between them. The DNA for the CDR3 is TGTGCCAGCAGTTACCGGCAGACAGCCGGTGTCGAGCAGTACTTC. The encoded protein is CASSYRQTAGVEQYF.

This clonotype was counted only a few times. This sequence joins TRBV14 and TRBJ2-1; D remains unclear. The ends were cut back, 2 bases at V and 4 bases at J, with 21 bases in the middle. The CDR3 runs to 18 residues. Germline V CDR1 and CDR2: SGHDN, FVKESK. As DNA, the CDR3 is TGTGCCAGCAGCCAAAAGTGGGCTGGGCGGCGAGATTACAATGAGCAGTTCTTC. This gives the protein CASSQKWAGRRDYNEQFF.

This clonotype was detected ten times or more. This chain connects TRBV3-1 to TRBJ2-3; D is possibly TRBD2 (6 bases). The CDR3 length is 17 residues. Per germline, CDR1 LGHDT and CDR2 YNNKEL (reference sequence). The V and J ends lost 0 bases and 2 bases respectively, with 15 bases between them. DNA of the CDR3: TGTGCCAGCAGCCAAGATGGAACTAGCAGGGTCACAGATACGCAGTATTTT. Translation: CASSQDGTSRVTDTQYF.

The chain links TRBV7-9 to TRBJ2-2, with 12 bases aligning to TRBD2. CDR3 length equals 17 residues. V trimming: 6 bases; J trimming: 0 bases; junction bases outside the gene matches: 5. Per germline, CDR1 SEHNR and CDR2 FQNEAQ (reference sequence). Here the CDR3 reads CASSPSGGVSNTGELFF. The CDR3 DNA sequence: TGTGCCAGCAGTCCTAGCGGGGGGGTATCGAACACCGGGGAGCTGTTTTTT. The full variable domain, rest sourced from reference TRBV7-9 and TRBJ2-2, is DTGVSQNPRHKITKRGQNVTFRCDPISEHNRLYWYRQTLGQGPEFLTYFQNEAQLEKSRLLSDRFSAERPKGSFSTLEIQRTEQGDSAMYLCASSPSGGVSNTGELFFGEGSRLTVL.

This clonotype was found a few times. This chain uses TRBV3-1 with TRBJ2-5; D is unresolved. CDR1 is LGHDT, CDR2 YNNKEL, per germline (reference sequence). Trimming removed 4 bases from V and 1 base from J, with 13 bases in between. The CDR3 runs to 15 residues. In DNA form, the CDR3 reads TGTGCCAGCAGCCCCGGGTTCGGTTTCCAAGAGACCCAGTACTTC. This gives the protein CASSPGFGFQETQYF.

The CDR3 here is CASSGPFGGSNEKLFF. The CDR3 bases are TGTGCCAGCAGTGGGCCGTTCGGGGGGTCTAATGAAAAACTGTTTTTT. This chain uses TRBV7-9 with TRBJ1-4, with D maybe TRBD1 (5 bases). From germline, CDR1 is SEHNR and CDR2 FQNEAQ (reference sequence). V was pared by 6 bases and J by 3 bases, with 17 bases between. The CDR3 covers 16 residues.

V usage is TRBV5-1 and J usage is TRBJ2-5, with 12 bases lining up with TRBD2. The CDR3 consists of 17 residues. Germline CDR1 and CDR2: SGHRS and YFSETQ. Trimming removed 3 bases from V and 1 base from J; junction bases left unmatched: 7. The DNA for the CDR3 is TGCGCCAGCAGCTGGGATACTAGCGGGGGGTCCCAAGAGACCCAGTACTTC. It encodes CASSWDTSGGSQETQYF.

The chain carries TRBV6-2 or TRBV6-3 and TRBJ1-1, with 10 positions matching TRBD1. The germline CDR1 and CDR2 sequences are MNHEY and SVGEGT. This CDR3 is 16 amino acids long. Trimming cost V 6 bases and J 5 bases; bases outside gene matches: 12. CDR3 loop: CASSFQRTGGGTEAFF. The CDR3 coding sequence is TGTGCCAGCAGCTTTCAAAGGACAGGGGGAGGGACTGAAGCTTTCTTT.